Listed below are T cell receptor beta chains from one sample, sequenced in a study of T cell changes during pregnancy in multiple sclerosis. The protocol was immunoSEQ multiplex PCR, while the TCRdb copy is restricted to in-frame clones and leaves out a portion. The sample lists about 64,000 clones; around nine tenths were seen once. Sequenced here: peripheral blood, sampled in the second trimester of pregnancy. Source of these receptors: a female donor with multiple sclerosis, enrolled in a pregnancy study. Each CDR3 is given with its conserved first and last residue. The D gene is left open where the match is weak. Where a row states a size, it is once, few, many or the class of an expanded clone; other rows omit it.

TRBJ1-5	TRBV30	-	-	15	TGTGCCTGGAGTGTACCGGGGGGCCCCTATCAGCCCCAGCATTTT	CAWSVPGGPYQPQHF
TRBJ2-1	TRBV18	-	-	15	TGTGCCAGCTCCCCCGGAACTAGCTCCTACAATGAGCAGTTCTTC	CASSPGTSSYNEQFF
TRBJ2-2	TRBV5-1	TRBD2	-	15	TGCGCCAGCAGCTTGGGAGTAGCGGGAGCCGGGGAGCTGTTTTTT	CASSLGVAGAGELFF
TRBJ2-5	TRBV19	TRBD1	-	15	TGTGCCAGTAGTACACCGGGACAGGCTGAAGAGACCCAGTACTTC	CASSTPGQAEETQYF
TRBJ1-2	TRBV27	-	-	14	TGTGCCAGCAGTTTTGGGGGGGCAGACGATGGCTACACCTTC	CASSFGGADDGYTF
TRBJ1-2	TRBV19	-	-	14	TGTGCCAGTAGTATGGGGCAGAGTTTTTATGGCTACACCTTC	CASSMGQSFYGYTF
TRBJ2-3	TRBV10-3	-	-	16	TGTGCCATCAGTGATACAGGGCTCTCTAGCACAGATACGCAGTATTTT	CAISDTGLSSTDTQYF
TRBJ1-2	TRBV4-1	-	-	15	TGCGCCAGCAGCCACCCCACTGGGGGCGTCTATGGCTACACCTTC	CASSHPTGGVYGYTF
TRBJ2-5	TRBV27	TRBD2	-	15	TGTGCCAGCAGTGGTATAGCGGGAGGGTGGGAGACCCAGTACTTC	CASSGIAGGWETQYF
TRBJ1-3	TRBV2	TRBD1	once	17	TGTGCCAGCAGTGAGGGCAGGGGGCTCATCTCTGGAAACACCATATATTTT	CASSEGRGLISGNTIYF
TRBJ1-2	TRBV4-1	TRBD1	-	16	TGCGCCAGCAGCCAAGTGGGGACAGGGGGTGTCTATGGCTACACCTTC	CASSQVGTGGVYGYTF